These 24 T cell receptor beta chains share one sample of origin, sequenced in a study of T cell responses to AZD1222 COVID-19 vaccine listed by TCRdb under 2021. Libraries were built with the immunoSEQ multiplex PCR assay. Sourced from immuneACCESS, this table was stored by TCRdb with only in-frame sequences that have V and J called. A share of the clones is absent; for the studies checked, an unresolved V gene accounts for under half, and the remainder has no known explanation. Across this sample there are about 81,000 clones, with 75% to 95% seen only once. The top ten constitute roughly 8% of the sample. The label giving this sample's time point can be read as: about 28 days (+/-7) after the second vaccine dose. The material sequenced was peripheral blood, taken 28 days after the second AZD1222 dose. The receptors derive from an adult who received the AZD1222 COVID-19 vaccine.

J is TRBJ2-1 and V is TRBV19, with 8 bases matching TRBD2. The CDR3 is 15 amino acids. CDR1 is LNHDA and CDR2 is SQIVND in the germline V gene (reference sequence). The V and J ends lost 9 bases and 6 bases, in that order; junction bases with no gene match: 13. The CDR3: CASAPLAGGRNEQFF. CDR3 nucleotide sequence: TGTGCCAGCGCCCCCCTGGCGGGAGGCCGCAATGAGCAGTTCTTC.

The genes are TRBV2 and TRBJ2-7; D gene uncertain. From germline, CDR1 is SNHLY and CDR2 FYNNEI. V was cut by 4 bases and J by 0 bases, with 10 bases left in between. This CDR3 region has 14 residues. CDR3 nucleotide sequence: TGTGCCAGCAGTGTAACGGCGGTCTCCTACGAGCAGTACTTC. Amino acids: CASSVTAVSYEQYF.

The rearrangement links TRBV28 to TRBJ1-6; 7 positions agree with TRBD1. The germline V gene encodes CDR1 MDHEN and CDR2 SYDVKM. V lost 4 bases to trimming and J lost 7 bases; unmatched junction nucleotides: 7. The CDR3 loop spans 15 amino acids. CDR3 sequence reads: CASSSQTGRNSPLHF. CDR3 nucleotides: TGTGCCAGCAGTTCCCAGACAGGGCGGAATTCACCCCTCCACTTT.

The table lists this clone with a count of one. The rearrangement links TRBV7-5 to TRBJ2-2; the table's D call TRBD2 went unverified against the DNA. TRBV7-5 is noted as a pseudogene. This CDR3 is 14 amino acids long. CDR3 DNA sequence: TGTGTCAGAAGCATACCTGAGATCGGCGGGGAGCTGTTTTTT. Its protein is CVRSIPEIGGELFF.

The genes are TRBV24-1 and TRBJ2-5; TRBD2 matches 8 bases. The CDR3 consists of 17 residues. V dropped 3 bases and J dropped 7; count of bases not matched to a gene: 15. The germline gives CDR1 KGHDR, CDR2 SFDVKD. In nucleotides, the CDR3 is TGTGCCACCAGTGATCCTGGGACTAGTGGTTTCGGAGGGACCCAGTACTTC. This sequence encodes CATSDPGTSGFGGTQYF.

The V and J genes are TRBV7-2 and TRBJ1-1, with no clear D. The V end lost 1 base, the J end lost 1 base, and 13 bases lay between the germline ends. Looked up from germline, CDR1 is SGHTA and CDR2 is FQGNSA. The CDR3 spans 16 residues. The CDR3 is CASSLGLVPGNTEAFF. CDR3 coding DNA: TGTGCCAGCAGCTTAGGCTTGGTGCCGGGGAACACTGAAGCTTTCTTT.

With regard to this clone: At one end, the junction sequence differs from germline, possibly due to a read error. The rearrangement joins TRBV24-1 to TRBJ2-2, with D perhaps TRBD2 (5 bases). Germline V gene sequence: CDR1 KGHDR, CDR2 SFDVKD. This CDR3 spans 18 amino acids. CDR3 protein: CATSDAGETMLGHRGAVF. CDR3 coding DNA: TGTGCCACCAGTGACGCTGGGGAAACCATGTTGGGTCACCGGGGAGCTGTTTTT.

The J gene is TRBJ2-7, the V gene TRBV27; 7 nucleotides align to TRBD2. Germline V gives CDR1 MNHEY, CDR2 SMNVEV (reference sequence). The CDR3 spans 13 residues. After removal of 6 bases from V and 0 bases from J, the junction contained 2 bases not matched to a gene. Written as DNA, the CDR3 is TGTGCCAGCAGAAGCGGGACCTCCTACGAGCAGTACTTC. Residues: CASRSGTSYEQYF.

The rearrangement links TRBV11-2 to TRBJ2-7; maybe TRBD1 (5 bases). Trimming took off 0 bases at V and 2 bases at J, with 14 bases between the two ends. The germline CDR1 and CDR2 sequences are SGHAT and FQNNGV. CDR3 length: 16 amino acids. The CDR3 is CASSLDPGHLTYEQYF. The CDR3 DNA is TGTGCCAGCAGCTTAGATCCAGGACACCTAACCTACGAGCAGTACTTC.

This clone was observed once. V and J are TRBV12-3 or TRBV12-4 and TRBJ1-2; D uncertain. The CDR3 length is 13 residues. Between the trimmed V and J ends, which lost 5 bases and 8 bases, there was a span of 15 bases. Written as DNA, the CDR3 is TGTGCCAGCAGTCCGCTGAGGGCGGGCGGCTACACCTTC. Protein sequence: CASSPLRAGGYTF.

J is TRBJ2-2 and V is TRBV6-5; D uncertain. The CDR3 is 16 amino acids. The germline V and J ends were trimmed by 0 bases and 1 base, with 9 bases remaining between them. Germline CDR1 reads MNHEY; CDR2 reads SVGAGI. This CDR3 reads CASSYSSGQNTGELFF. DNA for the CDR3: TGTGCCAGCAGTTACTCGAGTGGGCAGAACACCGGGGAGCTGTTTTTT.

The chain uses TRBV7-3 and TRBJ2-1, with a tentative D call TRBD1 (5 bases). The germline gives CDR1 SGHTA, CDR2 FQGTGA. Trimming took off 3 bases at V and 8 bases at J, with 11 bases between the two ends. The CDR3 covers 13 residues. In nucleotides, the CDR3 is TGTGCCAGCAGCTTTAGGGGTAAAGATGAGCAGTTCTTC. This gives the protein CASSFRGKDEQFF.

This clone showed up just once. The V gene is TRBV24-1, the J gene TRBJ1-2, with a tentative D call TRBD1 (6 bases). V was clipped by 5 bases and J by 6 bases, with 15 bases between them. Germline CDR1 reads KGHDR; CDR2 reads SFDVKD. The CDR3 covers 14 residues. CDR3 in amino acids: CATSGQTGQNGYTF. In DNA, the CDR3 is TGTGCCACCAGTGGTCAGACAGGCCAAAATGGCTACACCTTC.

The chain combines TRBV5-1 with TRBJ2-5, with 12 positions matching TRBD2. With V trimmed by 4 bases and J by 4 bases, 5 bases remained unmatched. CDR3 length: 15 residues. The germline V gene has CDR1 SGHRS and CDR2 YFSETQ. In nucleotides, the CDR3 is TGCGCCAGCAGCCCTCAGACTAGCGGGAGAGAGACCCAGTACTTC. It codes for CASSPQTSGRETQYF.

This clone was observed once. This chain connects TRBV6-5 to TRBJ1-5; the match to TRBD1 covers 9 bases. The V and J ends lost 5 bases and 4 bases, in that order; junction bases with no gene match: 6. The CDR3 length is 15 residues. Per germline, CDR1 MNHEY and CDR2 SVGAGI. The CDR3 is CASSKPGQGNQPQHF. CDR3 nucleotides: TGTGCCAGCAGTAAACCGGGACAGGGTAATCAGCCCCAGCATTTT.

The chain has TRBV24-1 and TRBJ2-7, with 7 bases aligning to TRBD1. CDR1 KGHDR and CDR2 SFDVKD come from the germline V gene. This CDR3 has 17 amino acids. V shed 5 bases and J 0 bases; nucleotides not matched to a gene: 12. This CDR3 reads CATSAPGFGDSSYEQYF. The CDR3 coding sequence is TGTGCCACCAGTGCCCCCGGCTTTGGGGACAGCTCCTACGAGCAGTACTTC.

V usage is TRBV7-9 and J usage is TRBJ2-7; D perhaps matches TRBD1 (6 bases). CDR1 and CDR2 from the germline V gene are SEHNR and FQNEAQ (reference sequence). V was pared by 8 bases and J by 2 bases, with 13 bases between. This CDR3 is built from 13 residues. CDR3 amino acids: CASRTEGTYEQYF. CDR3 coding DNA: TGTGCCAGCCGGACAGAGGGAACCTACGAGCAGTACTTC.

The chain joins TRBV30 to TRBJ2-7; perhaps TRBD2 as D (5 bases). The CDR3 covers 14 residues. With 1 base removed from V and 7 bases from J, the gap between germline ends came to 17 bases. Per germline, CDR1 GTSNPN and CDR2 SVGIG (reference sequence). CDR3 amino acids: CAWSASRPSGEQYF. DNA of the CDR3: TGTGCCTGGAGTGCCAGTAGGCCGAGCGGTGAGCAGTACTTC.

The chain uses TRBV20-1 and TRBJ2-7, with 8 bases lining up with TRBD1. This CDR3 has 15 residues. The junction had 9 bases not matched to a gene; V was cut back by 3 bases and J by 2 bases. CDR1 is DFQATT and CDR2 is SNEGSKA in the germline V gene (reference sequence). The CDR3 here is CSASLDRGFPYEQYF. The CDR3 coding sequence is TGCAGTGCTAGTCTCGACAGGGGTTTCCCCTACGAGCAGTACTTC.

The chain couples TRBV6-6 to TRBJ2-1; TRBD1 might be the D (5 bases). The CDR3 length is 16 residues. Germline CDR1 and CDR2: MNHNY and SVGAGI (reference sequence). Trimming cost V 3 bases and J 5 bases, with 17 bases left between them. DNA of the CDR3: TGTGCCAGCAGTTATGAGAAGGGGCTTGGGGACAATGAGCAGTTCTTC. Protein product: CASSYEKGLGDNEQFF.

J is TRBJ1-1 and V is TRBV30; D may be TRBD1 (6 bases). The V and J ends lost 7 bases and 1 base respectively, with 19 bases between them. Germline V gives CDR1 GTSNPN, CDR2 SVGIG (reference sequence). The CDR3 covers 15 residues. CDR3 bases: TGTGCCTTGACTAGGGGGGTATACGAGAACACTGAAGCTTTCTTT. Translated: CALTRGVYENTEAFF.

The V gene is TRBV11-3, the J gene TRBJ2-2, with 7 bases aligning to TRBD2. Germline CDR1 SGHNT, CDR2 YENEEA. Trimming removed 3 bases from V and 5 bases from J; junction bases left unmatched: 6. The CDR3 is made up of 15 amino acids. The CDR3 sequence: CASSFSGLGTGELFF. Here the CDR3 DNA reads TGTGCCAGCAGCTTTAGCGGGCTCGGGACCGGGGAGCTGTTTTTT.

This chain's CDR3 is CASSLVTTRHYVGYTF. As DNA, the CDR3 is TGTGCCAGCAGCTTGGTAACGACACGACACTATGTGGGCTACACCTTC. V is TRBV5-4 and J is TRBJ1-2; D is unclear. Germline lookup yields CDR1 SGHNT and CDR2 YYREEE (reference sequence). Trimming shortened V by 0 bases and J by 8 bases, and 20 bases separated the two germline ends. The CDR3 contains 16 residues.

The V and J genes are TRBV11-3 and TRBJ2-3; a weak D match, TRBD2 (6 bases). This CDR3 spans 14 amino acids. With 4 bases removed from V and 1 base from J, the gap between germline ends came to 9 bases. Germline-derived CDR1 and CDR2 are SGHNT and YENEEA. The CDR3 nucleotides are TGTGCCAGCAGCTCGGGGGTAGGCACAGATACGCAGTATTTT. Its translation: CASSSGVGTDTQYF.